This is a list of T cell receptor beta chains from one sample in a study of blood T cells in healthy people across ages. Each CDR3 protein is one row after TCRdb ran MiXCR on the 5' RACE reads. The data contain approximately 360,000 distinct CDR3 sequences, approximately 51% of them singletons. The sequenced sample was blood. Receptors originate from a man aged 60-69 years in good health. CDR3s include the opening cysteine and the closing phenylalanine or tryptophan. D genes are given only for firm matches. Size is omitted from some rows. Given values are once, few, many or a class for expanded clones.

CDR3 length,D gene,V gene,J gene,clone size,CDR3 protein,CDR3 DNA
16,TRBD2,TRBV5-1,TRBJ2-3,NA,CASAPRSGGPTDTQYF,TGCGCCAGCGCGCCCCGTTCGGGAGGGCCGACAGATACGCAGTATTTT
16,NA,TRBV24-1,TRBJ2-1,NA,CATSDSLLGPYNEQFF,TGTGCCACCAGTGATTCCCTGCTGGGCCCCTACAATGAGCAGTTCTTC
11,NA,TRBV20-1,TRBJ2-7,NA,CSARVISAQYF,TGCAGTGCTAGGGTCATATCGGCCCAGTACTTC
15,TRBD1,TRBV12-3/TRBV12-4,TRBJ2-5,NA,CASRSGTGAGETQYF,TGTGCCAGCAGATCAGGGACAGGGGCTGGGGAGACCCAGTACTTC
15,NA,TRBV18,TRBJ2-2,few,CASSPIGVNTGELFF,TGTGCCAGCTCACCAATAGGGGTGAACACCGGGGAGCTGTTTTTT
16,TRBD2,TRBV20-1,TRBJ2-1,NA,CSARPMGLAGGNEQFF,TGCAGTGCTAGACCAATGGGACTAGCGGGGGGGAATGAGCAGTTCTTC
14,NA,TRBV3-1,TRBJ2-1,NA,CASSQVTWGNEQFF,TGTGCCAGCAGCCAAGTCACTTGGGGCAATGAGCAGTTCTTC
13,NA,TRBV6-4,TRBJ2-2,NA,CASSEGQSGELFF,TGTGCCAGCAGTGAGGGACAATCCGGGGAGCTGTTTTTT
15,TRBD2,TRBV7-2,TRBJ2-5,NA,CASSFWRETGETQYF,TGTGCCAGCAGCTTTTGGCGGGAGACGGGAGAGACCCAGTACTTC
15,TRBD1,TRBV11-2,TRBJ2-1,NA,CASSWGQGSYNEQFF,TGTGCCAGCAGTTGGGGACAGGGTTCCTACAATGAGCAGTTCTTC
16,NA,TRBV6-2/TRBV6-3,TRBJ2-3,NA,CASSRARTFSTDTQYF,TGTGCCAGCAGCAGAGCGAGGACCTTCAGCACAGATACGCAGTATTTT
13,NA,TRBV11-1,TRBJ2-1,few,CASSSKDGNEQFF,TGTGCCAGCAGCTCTAAGGACGGCAATGAGCAGTTCTTC
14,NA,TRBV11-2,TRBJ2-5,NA,CASSFDSSYGTQYF,TGTGCCAGCAGCTTCGACAGTTCTTACGGGACCCAGTACTTC
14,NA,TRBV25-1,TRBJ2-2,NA,CASSLPGEGGELFF,TGTGCCAGCAGCCTTCCAGGGGAGGGCGGGGAGCTGTTTTTT
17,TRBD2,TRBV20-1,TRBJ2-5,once,CSARPLKTSGSGETQYF,TGCAGTGCTAGACCCCTTAAGACTAGCGGGAGTGGAGAGACCCAGTACTTC
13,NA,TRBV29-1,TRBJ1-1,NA,CSGAQGSGAEAFF,TGCAGCGGTGCCCAAGGATCAGGGGCTGAAGCTTTCTTT
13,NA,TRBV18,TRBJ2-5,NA,CASSASEAWEQYF,TGTGCCAGCTCTGCCTCGGAGGCCTGGGAGCAGTACTTC
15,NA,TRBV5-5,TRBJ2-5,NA,CASSLGWGSQETQYF,TGTGCCAGCAGCTTGGGGTGGGGGAGCCAAGAGACCCAGTACTTC
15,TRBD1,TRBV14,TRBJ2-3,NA,CASSSDRVWGDTQYF,TGTGCCAGCAGCAGCGACAGGGTCTGGGGAGATACGCAGTATTTT
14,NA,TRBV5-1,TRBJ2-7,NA,CASSFEEPQYEQYF,TGCGCCAGCAGCTTCGAGGAGCCTCAATACGAGCAGTACTTC